The T cell receptor beta chain described here comes from a study of liver allograft versus peripheral blood T cells. About the study: Transplanted livers held T cell receptor repertoires, and these were compared with repertoires in recipients' peripheral blood. Findings and caveats of the study: Liver allograft repertoires of T cell receptors reportedly diverged from peripheral blood repertoires.

The V end lost 4 bases, the J end lost 0 bases, and 7 bases lay between the germline ends. CDR1 and CDR2 from the germline V gene are KGHSH and LQKENI. The CDR3 has 14 residues. TCRdb re-called the reads through MiXCR, storing one row per CDR3 protein. The sample includes around 6,000 distinct CDR3 sequences, approximately 15% of them seen just once. By share, this clonotype ranks as medium-sized (0.01 to 0.1%). Its target is not known. The source of this sequence is a human patient who had a liver transplant. Some T cells may be graft donor cells. V gene TRBV18 combines with J gene TRBJ2-1, with D unclear. CDR3 amino acids: CASSQSSSYNEQFF. The CDR3, as DNA: TGTGCCAGCTCACAGTCGAGCTCCTACAATGAGCAGTTCTTC.